This T cell receptor beta chain is drawn from a study of PD-L1 blockade in urothelial cancer. Study-level points and caveats: Clones that were tumor-associated expanded more in the blood of durable-benefit patients at 3 weeks.

On this clone itself: As yet, its antigen is unknown.

Each PCR received spiked synthetic TCR analog templates. Sequencing was performed with immunoSEQ multiplex PCR; in TCRdb, only in-frame clones are kept and a portion is missing. The data hold 85,000 to 130,000 clones, with about 90% observed a single time. The material sequenced was PBMCs, taken around atezolizumab (anti-PD-L1) treatment. This TCR was sampled from a woman aged 80 or over with urothelial cancer.

In DNA form, the CDR3 reads TGTGCCAGCAGCTTAGAGACAGCTACCTACGAGCAGTACTTC. Amino acid sequence: CASSLETATYEQYF. This chain joins TRBV7-9 and TRBJ2-7; the D gene is possibly TRBD1 (5 bases). The germline CDR1 and CDR2 sequences are SEHNR and FQNEAQ (reference sequence). The CDR3 length is 14 residues. V was trimmed by 1 base and J by 2 bases, leaving 9 bases between them.